This entry lists 32 T cell receptor beta chains sequenced from one sample in a study of CD8+ T cells in alopecia areata. Reverse transcribed after extraction, RNA yielded cDNA as the sequencing template. Profiled with immunoSEQ multiplex PCR; TCRdb holds only in-frame clones, not every one. This sample carries 100,000 to 150,000 clones, 61% of them seen once, and the ten largest clones take more than 5.5%. The sample's treatment: oral pan-JAK inhibitor, 5-10 mg twice daily. The starting material was CD4+ T cells sorted from blood, obtained at week 4, from a patient treated with tofacitinib. The receptors were gathered from a human donor with alopecia areata.

CDR3 in DNA: TGCGCCAGCAGCTCCACAGGGGGCTTCACAGATACGCAGTATTTT. Translated: CASSSTGGFTDTQYF. The chain combines TRBV5-1 with TRBJ2-3, with TRBD1 matching 9 bases. Trimming cost V 3 bases and J 2 bases; bases outside gene matches: 4. This CDR3 region has 15 residues. Germline values: CDR1 SGHRS, CDR2 YFSETQ.

The chain links TRBV29-1 to TRBJ2-2; TRBD1 matches at 8 bases. The germline V gene encodes CDR1 SQVTM and CDR2 ANQGSEA. This CDR3 region has 14 residues. V trimming: 4 bases; J trimming: 4 bases; junction bases outside the gene matches: 5. DNA of the CDR3: TGCAGCGTTGTTGGGACAGGTCCCACCGGGGAGCTGTTTTTT. Protein product: CSVVGTGPTGELFF.

The chain is built from TRBV6-5 and TRBJ2-2; D is perhaps TRBD1 (6 bases). With 6 bases removed from V and 6 bases from J, the gap between germline ends came to 17 bases. CDR3 size: 15 residues. Looked up from germline, CDR1 is MNHEY and CDR2 is SVGAGI. The CDR3 DNA reads as TGTGCCAGCAGGTCGGGGCAGGGACATGCCGGGGAGCTGTTTTTT. Protein sequence: CASRSGQGHAGELFF.

The gene calls are TRBV4-3 and TRBJ2-7; 7 bases are shared with TRBD1. V dropped 1 base and J dropped 3; count of bases not matched to a gene: 6. The CDR3 length is 15 residues. CDR1 and CDR2 from the germline V gene are LGHNA and YSLEER. The CDR3 loop reads CASSQVGDRVYEQYF. The CDR3 nucleotides are TGCGCCAGCAGCCAAGTTGGTGACAGGGTCTACGAGCAGTACTTC.

Comment on this clone: Other DNA sequences in the sample encode the same CDR3. The rearrangement joins TRBV30 to TRBJ1-5; the D is unclear. Between the trimmed V and J ends, which lost 0 bases and 2 bases, there was a span of 5 bases. This CDR3 contains 13 residues. Germline V gene sequence: CDR1 GTSNPN, CDR2 SVGIG (reference sequence). In DNA form, the CDR3 reads TGTGCCTGGAGTGTGAGGGGCAATCAGCCCCAGCATTTT. Protein: CAWSVRGNQPQHF.

The count of this clone is one. CDR3 sequence reads: CASSQDTTSGGADTQYF. The CDR3 DNA follows: TGCGCCAGCAGCCAAGATACCACTAGCGGGGGGGCAGATACGCAGTATTTT. V gene TRBV4-3 combines with J gene TRBJ2-3; 13 nucleotides match TRBD2. After removal of 0 bases from V and 4 bases from J, the junction contained 4 bases not matched to a gene. CDR3 length: 17 amino acids. Per germline, CDR1 LGHNA and CDR2 YSLEER.

The chain couples TRBV28 to TRBJ1-2, with 8 nucleotides matching TRBD1. Trimming cost V 8 bases and J 3 bases; bases outside gene matches: 8. Germline V gives CDR1 MDHEN, CDR2 SYDVKM. The CDR3 sequence is 14 residues long. This CDR3 is CASGLDRGDYGYTF. CDR3 nucleotide sequence: TGTGCCAGCGGCCTAGACAGGGGCGACTATGGCTACACCTTC.

The chain has TRBV7-2 and TRBJ1-1, with TRBD1 as a possible D gene (5 bases). This CDR3 comprises 14 residues. V was clipped by 5 bases and J by 8 bases, with 18 bases between them. The germline V gene has CDR1 SGHTA and CDR2 FQGNSA. CDR3: CASSKGHATSEAFF. The DNA of the CDR3 is TGTGCCAGCAGCAAAGGACATGCAACTTCAGAAGCTTTCTTT.

The rearrangement joins TRBV29-1 to TRBJ1-5, with D unresolved. Germline V gene data show CDR1 as SQVTM and CDR2 as ANQGSEA. Trimming removed 4 bases at V and 4 bases at J, with 11 bases between. This CDR3 region has 13 residues. The CDR3 loop is CSVVLGLNQPQHF. The CDR3 bases are TGCAGCGTTGTTCTGGGTTTGAATCAGCCCCAGCATTTT.

V and J are TRBV2 and TRBJ2-5; 10 bases match TRBD2. V dropped 7 bases and J dropped 4; count of bases not matched to a gene: 6. The germline V gene has CDR1 SNHLY and CDR2 FYNNEI. This CDR3 contains 14 residues. CDR3 DNA sequence: TGTGCCAGCAATCTAGCGGGAGCGGGAGAGACCCAGTACTTC. Its translation is CASNLAGAGETQYF.

The genes are TRBV5-1 and TRBJ1-2, with D possibly TRBD1 on 5 matching bases. CDR1 and CDR2 (germline): SGHRS, YFSETQ. The CDR3 extends over 15 amino acids. V lost 4 bases and J 8 bases, leaving 21 bases between the germline ends. This CDR3 reads CASSIKPGTQGGYTF. CDR3 coding DNA: TGCGCCAGCAGCATAAAACCCGGGACTCAGGGCGGCTACACCTTC.

V usage is TRBV7-2 and J usage is TRBJ2-7; D not resolved. Trimming left V 7 bases short and J 5 bases short, with 15 bases between. The germline V gene encodes CDR1 SGHTA and CDR2 FQGNSA. The CDR3 sequence is 13 residues long. The CDR3 here is CASNIQDADEQYF. CDR3 bases: TGTGCCAGCAACATCCAGGACGCGGACGAGCAGTACTTC.

The chain has TRBV5-1 and TRBJ2-3, with D hard to call. This CDR3 comprises 12 residues. Per the germline V gene, CDR1 is SGHRS and CDR2 is YFSETQ. Trimming removed 4 bases at V and 6 bases at J, with 9 bases between. DNA for the CDR3: TGCGCCAGCAGCCCGTCTGGGGATACGCAGTATTTT. It specifies CASSPSGDTQYF. Variable domain in full (rest from reference TRBV5-1 and TRBJ2-3): KAGVTQTPRYLIKTRGQQVTLSCSPISGHRSVSWYQQTPGQGLQFLFEYFSETQRNKGNFPGRFSGRQFSNSRSEMNVSTLELGDSALYLCASSPSGDTQYFGPGTRLTVL.

The chain has TRBV6-6 and TRBJ1-2; tentatively, D is TRBD1 (5 bases). In germline, CDR1 is MNHNY, CDR2 SVGAGI (reference sequence). The V end was cut by 0 bases, the J end by 6 bases, with 8 bases between. The CDR3 consists of 13 residues. The CDR3 loop is CASSYSTDNGYTF. For the CDR3, the DNA is TGTGCCAGCAGTTACTCGACGGACAATGGCTACACCTTC.

This clone was seen a handful of times. The chain couples TRBV4-2 to TRBJ2-3, with 7 nucleotides matching TRBD2. The CDR3 is 16 amino acids. Trimming took 1 base from V and 2 from J; bases not matched to a gene: 6. The germline gives CDR1 LGHNA, CDR2 YNFKEQ. CDR3 amino acids: CASSQGLAETTDTQYF. The CDR3 bases are TGTGCCAGCAGCCAAGGCCTAGCGGAGACCACAGATACGCAGTATTTT.

This clone was recorded a few times. CDR3 amino acids: CAWARWGLPMTDTQYF. The CDR3 DNA reads TGTGCCTGGGCCCGGTGGGGACTCCCGATGACAGATACGCAGTATTTT. The chain recombines TRBV30 with TRBJ2-3, with a possible D match to TRBD2 (6 bases). The CDR3 is made up of 16 amino acids. The germline V gene has CDR1 GTSNPN and CDR2 SVGIG (reference sequence). Trimming stripped 5 bases from V and 3 bases from J, with 21 bases between.

This clone came up a few times. The V gene is TRBV6-5, the J gene TRBJ1-6; perhaps TRBD1 as D (5 bases). Germline CDR1 and CDR2: MNHEY and SVGAGI. This CDR3 spans 14 amino acids. V was clipped by 5 bases and J by 10 bases, with 15 bases between them. CDR3 sequence reads: CASSDGRERSPLHF. DNA of the CDR3: TGTGCCAGCAGTGACGGCAGGGAAAGGTCACCCCTCCACTTT.

The chain links TRBV30 to TRBJ1-2, with unresolved D. The CDR3 runs to 12 residues. Trimming shortened V by 8 bases and J by 0 bases, and 10 bases separated the two germline ends. Germline V gives CDR1 GTSNPN, CDR2 SVGIG (reference sequence). This CDR3 reads CARGRTNYGYTF. CDR3 in DNA: TGTGCCCGAGGGAGAACTAACTATGGCTACACCTTC. The full variable domain, rest sourced from reference TRBV30 and TRBJ1-2, is SQTIHQWPATLVQPVGSPLSLECTVEGTSNPNLYWYRQAAGRGLQLLFYSVGIGQISSEVPQNLSASRPQDRQFILSSKKLLLSDSGFYLCARGRTNYGYTFGSGTRLTVV.

This clone has just a few counts. The chain uses TRBV30 and TRBJ2-1; D uncertain. Germline V gene data show CDR1 as GTSNPN and CDR2 as SVGIG (reference sequence). The CDR3 consists of 13 residues. V was clipped by 0 bases and J by 3 bases, with 6 bases between them. The CDR3 DNA reads TGTGCCTGGAGTGTGTTGGACTACAATGAGCAGTTCTTC. This translates into CAWSVLDYNEQFF.

The rearrangement links TRBV2 to TRBJ2-5; 8 positions agree with TRBD2. Trimming took 7 bases from V and 8 from J; bases not matched to a gene: 15. The CDR3 has 15 amino acids. The germline gives CDR1 SNHLY, CDR2 FYNNEI. The CDR3 nucleotides read TGTGCCAGCATCCCTTCTTTCGGGGGGGCCGAAACCCAGTACTTC. It specifies CASIPSFGGAETQYF.

This clone turned up a few times. Here the CDR3 reads CASSYPEGASSYEQYF. The CDR3 DNA follows: TGTGCCAGCAGTTACCCGGAGGGGGCCAGCTCCTACGAGCAGTACTTC. The gene calls are TRBV6-6 and TRBJ2-7; D is possibly TRBD1 (7 bases). This CDR3 has 16 amino acids. Germline CDR1 and CDR2: MNHNY and SVGAGI (reference sequence). Trimming took 2 bases from V and 0 from J, leaving 14 bases between them.

This clone has just a few counts. The chain couples TRBV23-1 to TRBJ1-1; possible D gene TRBD1, 5 bases. TRBV23-1 is given ORF status, its function remaining uncertain. This CDR3 is 13 amino acids long. V lost 3 bases and J lost 11, with 16 bases in between. The CDR3 spells CASSHPRQYVAFF. CDR3 DNA sequence: TGCGCCAGCAGTCATCCTCGACAGTATGTGGCTTTCTTT.

The rearrangement uses TRBV5-4 and TRBJ1-2, with unresolved D. Between the trimmed V and J ends, which lost 0 bases and 7 bases, there was a span of 10 bases. The CDR3 covers 13 residues. The germline CDR1 and CDR2 sequences are SGHNT and YYREEE (reference sequence). CDR3: CASSLEREGGYTF. For the CDR3, the DNA is TGTGCCAGCAGCTTGGAAAGGGAAGGTGGCTACACCTTC.

As for this clone: Other DNA sequences of this sample code for an identical CDR3. The chain joins TRBV9 to TRBJ1-3; D not resolved. V was pared by 2 bases and J by 0 bases, with 6 bases between. The CDR3 is 14 amino acids. CDR1 and CDR2 (germline): SGDLS, YYNGEE. The CDR3 is CASSVGSSGNTIYF. The DNA for the CDR3 is TGTGCCAGCAGCGTGGGTAGCTCTGGAAACACCATATATTTT.

The chain employs TRBV5-4 and TRBJ2-7; no clear D gene. This CDR3 is built from 13 residues. The V gene lost 3 bases and the J gene lost 2 bases, with 9 bases spanning the gap. Germline CDR1 reads SGHNT; CDR2 reads YYREEE (reference sequence). Here the CDR3 reads CASSSGLAYEQYF. The CDR3 nucleotides read TGTGCCAGCAGCTCAGGTCTAGCCTACGAGCAGTACTTC.

The chain links TRBV10-3 to TRBJ1-5; no reliable D call. The CDR3 runs 13 residues. Trimming took 0 bases from V and 6 from J, leaving 6 bases between them. Germline CDR1 reads ENHRY; CDR2 reads SYGVKD. CDR3 region: CAISESIGQPQHF. The CDR3 DNA is TGTGCCATCAGTGAGTCGATTGGTCAGCCCCAGCATTTT.

The chain combines TRBV7-9 with TRBJ2-7, with D unclear. The CDR3 consists of 11 residues. V was shortened by 5 bases and J by 4 bases, with 6 bases between the two germline ends. The V gene's germline CDR1 is SEHNR and CDR2 FQNEAQ (reference sequence). The CDR3 here is CASSRGYEQYF. DNA for the CDR3: TGTGCCAGCAGCCGTGGATACGAGCAGTACTTC. The full variable domain, with the rest looked up from reference TRBV7-9 and TRBJ2-7, is DTGVSQNPRHKITKRGQNVTFRCDPISEHNRLYWYRQTLGQGPEFLTYFQNEAQLEKSRLLSDRFSAERPKGSFSTLEIQRTEQGDSAMYLCASSRGYEQYFGPGTRLTVT.

V and J are TRBV29-1 and TRBJ1-4, with D tentatively TRBD1 (5 bases). Germline assignment: CDR1 SQVTM and CDR2 ANQGSEA. The CDR3 loop spans 12 amino acids. V was cut by 7 bases and J by 8 bases, with 14 bases left in between. DNA for the CDR3: TGCAGCGCGGGACTCGAGGGCGAAAAACTGTTTTTT. Amino acids: CSAGLEGEKLFF. The full variable domain, with the rest looked up from reference TRBV29-1 and TRBJ1-4, is SAVISQKPSRDICQRGTSLTIQCQVDSQVTMMFWYRQQPGQSLTLIATANQGSEATYESGFVIDKFPISRPNLTFSTLTVSNMSPEDSSIYLCSAGLEGEKLFFGSGTQLSVL.

The chain is built from TRBV5-1 and TRBJ1-1; TRBD1 matches at 9 bases. The CDR3 sequence is 14 residues long. Unmatched junction bases numbered 4, after V lost 1 base and J lost 6 bases. Germline V lookup: CDR1 SGHRS, CDR2 YFSETQ. CDR3 coding DNA: TGCGCCAGCAGCTTGACAGGGGGCTTGGCTGAAGCTTTCTTT. This sequence encodes CASSLTGGLAEAFF. The variable domain in full, completed from reference TRBV5-1 and TRBJ1-1, reads KAGVTQTPRYLIKTRGQQVTLSCSPISGHRSVSWYQQTPGQGLQFLFEYFSETQRNKGNFPGRFSGRQFSNSRSEMNVSTLELGDSALYLCASSLTGGLAEAFFGQGTRLTVV.

This chain uses TRBV11-2 with TRBJ1-2; D remains unclear. The length of the CDR3 is 16 residues. CDR1 and CDR2 from the germline V gene are SGHAT and FQNNGV. The V end lost 0 bases, the J end lost 4 bases, and 15 bases lay between the germline ends. The CDR3: CASSLEGFGVGYGYTF. CDR3 sequence (DNA): TGTGCCAGCAGCTTAGAAGGGTTTGGGGTGGGCTATGGCTACACCTTC. Supplemented by reference TRBV11-2 and TRBJ1-2, the full variable domain reads EAGVAQSPRYKIIEKRQSVAFWCNPISGHATLYWYQQILGQGPKLLIQFQNNGVVDDSQLPKDRFSAERLKGVDSTLKIQPAKLEDSAVYLCASSLEGFGVGYGYTFGSGTRLTVV.

This clone turned up a few times. This chain joins TRBV29-1 and TRBJ2-7; no definite D call. Trimming pared 1 base from V and 4 bases from J, leaving 8 bases between. The germline V gene has CDR1 SQVTM and CDR2 ANQGSEA. The CDR3 is made up of 12 amino acids. The CDR3 protein is CSVEGFEYEQYF. The DNA of the CDR3 is TGCAGCGTTGAAGGGTTTGAGTACGAGCAGTACTTC.

This clone was seen only a few times. The rearrangement links TRBV2 to TRBJ2-1; D is uncertain. The CDR3 is 14 residues long. The V and J ends lost 5 bases and 4 bases respectively, with 12 bases between them. Germline loops: CDR1 SNHLY, CDR2 FYNNEI. CDR3 loop: CASSPSGEYNEQFF. The CDR3 DNA is TGTGCCAGCAGTCCTTCGGGCGAATACAATGAGCAGTTCTTC.